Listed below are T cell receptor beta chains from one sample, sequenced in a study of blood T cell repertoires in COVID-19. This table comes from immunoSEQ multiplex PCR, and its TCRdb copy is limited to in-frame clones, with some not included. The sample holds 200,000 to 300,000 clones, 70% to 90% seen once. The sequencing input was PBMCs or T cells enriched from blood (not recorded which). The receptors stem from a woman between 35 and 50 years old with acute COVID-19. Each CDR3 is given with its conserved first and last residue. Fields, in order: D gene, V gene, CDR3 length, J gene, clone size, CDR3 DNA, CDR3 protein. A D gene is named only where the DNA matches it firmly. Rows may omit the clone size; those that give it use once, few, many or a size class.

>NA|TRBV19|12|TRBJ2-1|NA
TGTGCCAGTAATGGGGGCGGCAATGAGCAGTTCTTC
CASNGGGNEQFF
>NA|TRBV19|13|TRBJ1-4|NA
TGTGCCAGTACCGCCTACCTCAATGAAAAACTGTTTTTT
CASTAYLNEKLFF
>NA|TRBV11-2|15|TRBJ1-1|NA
TGTGCCAGCAGCTTAAGGGGGTCTGGGGAGACTGAAGCTTTCTTT
CASSLRGSGETEAFF
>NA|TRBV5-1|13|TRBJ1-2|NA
TGCGCCAGCAGCTTCGACAGCACATATGGCTACACCTTC
CASSFDSTYGYTF
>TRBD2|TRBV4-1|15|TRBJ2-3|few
TGCGCCAGCAGCCAAGCGGGAGGCGGGTCAGATACGCAGTATTTT
CASSQAGGGSDTQYF
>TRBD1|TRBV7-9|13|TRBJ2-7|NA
TGTGCCAGCAGCCCACAGGGGGGACATGAGCAGTACTTC
CASSPQGGHEQYF
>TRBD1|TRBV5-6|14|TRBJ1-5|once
TGTGCCAGCAGCCGACAGGGGCGAGAACAGCCCCAGCATTTT
CASSRQGREQPQHF
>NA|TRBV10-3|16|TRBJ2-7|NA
TGTGCCATCAGTGAACTTGGACAGGGACTACCCTACGAGCAGTACTTC
CAISELGQGLPYEQYF
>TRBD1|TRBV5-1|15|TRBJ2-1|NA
TGCGCCAGCAGCTTGGTTCGCCAGGGGGCAAACGAGCAGTTCTTC
CASSLVRQGANEQFF
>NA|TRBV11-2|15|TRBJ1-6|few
TGTGCCAGCAGTTACGATCAGGGGAATAATTCACCCCTCCACTTT
CASSYDQGNNSPLHF
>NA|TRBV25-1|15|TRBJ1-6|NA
TGTGCCAGCAGTGCCCCGGGCTCCTATAATTCACCCCTCCACTTT
CASSAPGSYNSPLHF
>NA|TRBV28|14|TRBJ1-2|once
TGTGCCAGCAGTTCTACAGGGTACTACTATGGCTACACCTTC
CASSSTGYYYGYTF
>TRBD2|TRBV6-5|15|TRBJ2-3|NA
TGTGCCAGCAGTTACTCGGGACTAGCGACAGATACGCAGTATTTT
CASSYSGLATDTQYF
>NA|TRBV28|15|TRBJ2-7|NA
TGTGCCAGCAGTTTAGGGAGGTCGGGAGTAAGGGAGCAGTACTTC
CASSLGRSGVREQYF
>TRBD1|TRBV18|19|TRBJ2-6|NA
TGTGCCAGCTCACAGGCTGCCGGGACAGGGGCCTCTGGGGCCAACGTCCTGACTTTC
CASSQAAGTGASGANVLTF
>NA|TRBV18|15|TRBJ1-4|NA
TGTGCCAGCTCATCAGGACAGAGATTTAATGAAAAACTGTTTTTT
CASSSGQRFNEKLFF
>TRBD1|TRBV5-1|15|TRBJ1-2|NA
TGCGCCAGCAGCTCAGGAGGACAGGGAGCATATGGCTACACCTTC
CASSSGGQGAYGYTF
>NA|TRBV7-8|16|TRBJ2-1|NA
TGTGCCAGCACCCCCAATAGCGAACTCTCCTACAATGAGCAGTTCTTC
CASTPNSELSYNEQFF
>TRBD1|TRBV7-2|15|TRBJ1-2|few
TGTGCCAGCAGCCCGGGACAGGGGCCTAACTATGGCTACACCTTC
CASSPGQGPNYGYTF
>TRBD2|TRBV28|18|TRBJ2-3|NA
TGTGCCAGCAGCTGGGGACCCGGGCTAGCGGGGTTCACAGATACGCAGTATTTT
CASSWGPGLAGFTDTQYF
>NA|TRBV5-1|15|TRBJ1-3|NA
TGCGCCAGCAGCTCGTTAGGGGGTCTTGGAAACACCATATATTTT
CASSSLGGLGNTIYF
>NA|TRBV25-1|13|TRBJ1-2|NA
TGTGCCACCGAGGACACTAACAACTATGGCTACACCTTC
CATEDTNNYGYTF
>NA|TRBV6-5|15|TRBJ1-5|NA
TGTGCCAGCAGGGGCGGACAAAATAGCAATCAGCCCCAGCATTTT
CASRGGQNSNQPQHF
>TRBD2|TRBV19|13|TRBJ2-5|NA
TGTGCCAGTGTTGGACTAGCGAAAGAGACCCAGTACTTC
CASVGLAKETQYF
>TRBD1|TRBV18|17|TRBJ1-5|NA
TGTGCCAGCTCACCATCTGGCAGGGGGCTTGGCAATCAGCCCCAGCATTTT
CASSPSGRGLGNQPQHF
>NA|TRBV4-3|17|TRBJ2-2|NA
TGCGCCAGCAGCCAAGATTACAGGACAGCGAACACCGGGGAGCTGTTTTTT
CASSQDYRTANTGELFF
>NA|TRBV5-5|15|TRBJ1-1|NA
TGTGCCAGCAGCTTGGTGCCGCGAGGGCACACTGAAGCTTTCTTT
CASSLVPRGHTEAFF
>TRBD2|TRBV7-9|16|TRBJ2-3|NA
TGTGCCAGCAGCCCAACTAGCGGTAGCGACACAGATACGCAGTATTTT
CASSPTSGSDTDTQYF
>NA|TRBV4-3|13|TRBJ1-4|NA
TGCGCCAGCAGCCAAGATCCCCAGGGAAAACTGTTTTTT
CASSQDPQGKLFF
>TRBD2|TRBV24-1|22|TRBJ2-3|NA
TGTGCCACCAGTGACCCGTCCAAGGGACTAGCGGGACCTGTGACCGTCCCAGATACGCAGTATTTT
CATSDPSKGLAGPVTVPDTQYF
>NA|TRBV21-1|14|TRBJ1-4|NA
TGTGCCAGCAGCAAACCCGGACAGGGAGCCATCTTGTTTTTT
CASSKPGQGAILFF
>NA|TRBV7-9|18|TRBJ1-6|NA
TGTGCCAGCAGCTCAGACAGGACCGAGAGCTCCTATAATTCACCCCTCCACTTT
CASSSDRTESSYNSPLHF
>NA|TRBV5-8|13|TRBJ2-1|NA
TGTGCCAGCAGCTTGGGGGGCCCCCGGGAGCAGTTCTTC
CASSLGGPREQFF
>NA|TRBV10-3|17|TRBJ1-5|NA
TGTGCCATCAGTGCTAATCACGGGGGGGATAGCAATCAGCCCCAGCATTTT
CAISANHGGDSNQPQHF
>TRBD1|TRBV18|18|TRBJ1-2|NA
TGTGCCAGCTCACCACCCGGGACAGGGGGCGTTCGGAACTATGGCTACACCTTC
CASSPPGTGGVRNYGYTF
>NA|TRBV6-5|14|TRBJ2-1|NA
TGTGCCAGTACCCCCGGACGGGAAAACAATGAGCAGTTCTTC
CASTPGRENNEQFF
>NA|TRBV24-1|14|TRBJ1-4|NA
TGTGCCACCAGTGAGTCAATCGGGGTTGACAAACTGTTTTTT
CATSESIGVDKLFF
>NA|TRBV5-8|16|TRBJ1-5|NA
TGTGCCAGCAGCTTGGCCGAGGGATCCATGAATCAGCCCCAGCATTTT
CASSLAEGSMNQPQHF
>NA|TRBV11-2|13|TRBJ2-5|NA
TGTGCCAGCACCAGGACAGCCAAAGAGACCCAGTACTTC
CASTRTAKETQYF
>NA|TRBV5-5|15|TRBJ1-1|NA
TGTGCCAGCAGCTTCAGGGTGCCGGTGAACACTGAAGCTTTCTTT
CASSFRVPVNTEAFF
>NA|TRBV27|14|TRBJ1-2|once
TGTGCCAGCAGTCCCGGTTTCACGGACTATGGCTACACCTTC
CASSPGFTDYGYTF
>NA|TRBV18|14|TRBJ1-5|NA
TGTGCCAGCTCACCTCAGGGCAACAATCAGCCCCAGCATTTT
CASSPQGNNQPQHF
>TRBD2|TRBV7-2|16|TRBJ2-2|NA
TGTGCCAGCAGCGGGGGACTAGCGGGAGGCCACCGGGAGCTGTTTTTT
CASSGGLAGGHRELFF
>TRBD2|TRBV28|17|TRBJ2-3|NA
TGTGCCAGCAGTTACCCCCTCGGTGCGGGAGCGATAGATACGCAGTATTTT
CASSYPLGAGAIDTQYF
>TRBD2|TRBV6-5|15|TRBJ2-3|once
TGTGCCAGCAGAGCTCCGGGACTAGGAAGGGGTACGCAGTATTTT
CASRAPGLGRGTQYF
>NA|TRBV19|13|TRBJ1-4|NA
TGTGCCAGTGTTGGGACTCGGGGTGAAAAACTGTTTTTT
CASVGTRGEKLFF
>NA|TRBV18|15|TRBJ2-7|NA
TGTGCCAGCTCACCACGGGAGGCCTCGGGGGACGAGCAGTACTTC
CASSPREASGDEQYF
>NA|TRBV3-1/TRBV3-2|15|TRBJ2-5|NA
TGTGCCAGCAGCCAAGTAACAGGATCACAAGAGACCCAGTACTTC
CASSQVTGSQETQYF
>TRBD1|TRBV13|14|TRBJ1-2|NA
TGTGCCAGCAGCTCGGGACAGGGAAACTATGGCTACACCTTC
CASSSGQGNYGYTF
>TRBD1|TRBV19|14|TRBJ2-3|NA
TGTGCCAGTAGCTTACAGGGGGTGAGAGATACGCAGTATTTT
CASSLQGVRDTQYF
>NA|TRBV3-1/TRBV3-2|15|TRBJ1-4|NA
TGTGCCAGCAGCCAAGCGACAGTGGACCCGGAAAAACTGTTTTTT
CASSQATVDPEKLFF
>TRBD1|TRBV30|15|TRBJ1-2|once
TGTGCCTGGAGTGTACCACAGGGGGCGGTCAGGGGCTACACCTTC
CAWSVPQGAVRGYTF
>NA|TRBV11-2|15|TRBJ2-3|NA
TGTGCCAGCAGGTTAACTAGCAGAGAAACAGATACGCAGTATTTT
CASRLTSRETDTQYF
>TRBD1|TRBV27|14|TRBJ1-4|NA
TGTGCCAGCAGCGGACAGGCACTGAATGAAAAACTGTTTTTT
CASSGQALNEKLFF
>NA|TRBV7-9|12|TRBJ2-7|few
TGTGCCAGCAGCCGGGGAACCTACGAGCAGTACTTC
CASSRGTYEQYF